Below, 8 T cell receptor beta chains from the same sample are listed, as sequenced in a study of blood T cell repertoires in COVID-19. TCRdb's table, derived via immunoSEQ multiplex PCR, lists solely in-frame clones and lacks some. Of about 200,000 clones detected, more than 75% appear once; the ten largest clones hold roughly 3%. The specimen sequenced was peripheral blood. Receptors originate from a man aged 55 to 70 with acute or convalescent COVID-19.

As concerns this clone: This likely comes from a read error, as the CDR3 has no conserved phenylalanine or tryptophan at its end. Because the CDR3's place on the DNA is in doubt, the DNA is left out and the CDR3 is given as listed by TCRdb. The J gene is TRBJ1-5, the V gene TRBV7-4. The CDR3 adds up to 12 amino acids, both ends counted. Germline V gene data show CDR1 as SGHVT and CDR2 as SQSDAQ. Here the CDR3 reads CASSFPHRAGGG.

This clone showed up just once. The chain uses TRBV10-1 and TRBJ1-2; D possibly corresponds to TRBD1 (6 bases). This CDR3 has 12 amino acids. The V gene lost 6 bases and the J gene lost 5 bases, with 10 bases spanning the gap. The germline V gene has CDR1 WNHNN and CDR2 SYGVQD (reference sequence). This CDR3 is CASRGAGYGYTF. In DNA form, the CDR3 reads TGCGCCAGCAGGGGGGCAGGGTATGGCTACACCTTC.

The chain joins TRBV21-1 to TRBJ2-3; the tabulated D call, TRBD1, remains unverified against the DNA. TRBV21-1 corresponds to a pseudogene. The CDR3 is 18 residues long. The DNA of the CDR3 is TGTGCCAGCAGCAAAGCCTTCGCACAGGGGGATCAGACAGATACGCAGTATTTT. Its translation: CASSKAFAQGDQTDTQYF.

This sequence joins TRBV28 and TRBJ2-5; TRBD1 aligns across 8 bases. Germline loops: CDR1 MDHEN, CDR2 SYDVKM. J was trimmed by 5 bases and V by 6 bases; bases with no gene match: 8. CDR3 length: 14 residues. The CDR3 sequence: CASSPQGAVETQYF. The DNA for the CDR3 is TGTGCCAGCAGCCCTCAGGGGGCTGTGGAGACCCAGTACTTC.

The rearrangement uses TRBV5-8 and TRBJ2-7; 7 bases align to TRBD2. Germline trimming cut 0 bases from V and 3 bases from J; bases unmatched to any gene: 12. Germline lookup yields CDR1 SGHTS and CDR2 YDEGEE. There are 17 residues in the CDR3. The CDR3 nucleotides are TGTGCCAGCAGCTTGGTTTTAACCGGGACGGGGGGCTACGAGCAGTACTTC. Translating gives CASSLVLTGTGGYEQYF.

The CDR3 reads CASSLTSSGYNEQFF. The CDR3 DNA sequence: TGTGCCAGCAGCTTAACCTCCTCGGGGTACAATGAGCAGTTCTTC. This chain links TRBV7-3 with TRBJ2-1, with D possibly TRBD2 on 5 matching bases. The CDR3 extends over 15 amino acids. Germline V gives CDR1 SGHTA, CDR2 FQGTGA. Trimming cost V 0 bases and J 4 bases, with 10 bases left between them.

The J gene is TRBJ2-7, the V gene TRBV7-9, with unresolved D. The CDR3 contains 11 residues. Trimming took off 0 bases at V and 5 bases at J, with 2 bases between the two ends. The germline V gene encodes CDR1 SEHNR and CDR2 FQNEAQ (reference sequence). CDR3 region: CASSLANEQYF. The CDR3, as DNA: TGTGCCAGCAGCTTAGCTAACGAGCAGTACTTC.

The CDR3 here is CASSTNRGMNTEAFF. CDR3 coding DNA: TGTGCCAGCAGCACCAACAGGGGGATGAACACTGAAGCTTTCTTT. This sequence joins TRBV7-3 and TRBJ1-1, with 8 bases lining up with TRBD1. The CDR3 totals 15 residues. In germline, CDR1 is SGHTA, CDR2 FQGTGA. The trim removed 5 bases at V and 0 bases at J, leaving 5 bases unmatched. Supplemented by reference TRBV7-3 and TRBJ1-1, the full variable domain reads GAGVSQTPSNKVTEKGKYVELRCDPISGHTALYWYRQSLGQGPEFLIYFQGTGAADDSGLPNDRFFAVRPEGSVSTLKIQRTERGDSAVYLCASSTNRGMNTEAFFGQGTRLTVV.